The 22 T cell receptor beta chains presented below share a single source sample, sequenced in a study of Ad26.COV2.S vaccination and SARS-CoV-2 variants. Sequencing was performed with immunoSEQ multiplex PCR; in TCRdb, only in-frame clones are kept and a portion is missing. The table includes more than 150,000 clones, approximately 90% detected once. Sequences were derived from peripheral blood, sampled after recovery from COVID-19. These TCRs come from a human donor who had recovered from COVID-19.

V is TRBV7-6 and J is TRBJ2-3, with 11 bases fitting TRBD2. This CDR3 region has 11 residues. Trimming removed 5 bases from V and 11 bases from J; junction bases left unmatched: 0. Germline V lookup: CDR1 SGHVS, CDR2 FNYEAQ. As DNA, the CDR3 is TGTGCCAGCAGCACTAGCGGGAGGCAGTATTTT. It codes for CASSTSGRQYF.

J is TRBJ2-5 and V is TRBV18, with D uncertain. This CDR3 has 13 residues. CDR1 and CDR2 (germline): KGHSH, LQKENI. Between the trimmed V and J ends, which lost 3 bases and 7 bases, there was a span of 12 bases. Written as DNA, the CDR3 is TGTGCCAGCTCACCCGCTTCGGTAGTGACCCAGTACTTC. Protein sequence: CASSPASVVTQYF.

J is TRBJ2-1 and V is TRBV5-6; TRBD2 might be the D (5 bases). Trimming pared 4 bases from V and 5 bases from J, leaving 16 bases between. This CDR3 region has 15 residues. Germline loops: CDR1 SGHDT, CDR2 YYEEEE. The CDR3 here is CASSHWELLDNEQFF. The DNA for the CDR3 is TGTGCCAGCAGCCACTGGGAGCTTCTGGACAATGAGCAGTTCTTC.

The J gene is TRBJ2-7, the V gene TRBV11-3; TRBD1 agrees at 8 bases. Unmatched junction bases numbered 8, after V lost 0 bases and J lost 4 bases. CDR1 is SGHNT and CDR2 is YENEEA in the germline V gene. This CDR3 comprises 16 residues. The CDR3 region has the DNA TGTGCCAGCAGCTTAGAAGGGGCAGGGGGCAGGTACGAGCAGTACTTC. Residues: CASSLEGAGGRYEQYF.

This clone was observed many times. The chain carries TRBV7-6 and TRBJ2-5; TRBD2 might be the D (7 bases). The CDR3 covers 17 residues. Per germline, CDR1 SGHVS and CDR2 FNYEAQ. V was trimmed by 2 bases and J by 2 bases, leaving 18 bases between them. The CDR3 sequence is CASSLNPAGRGQETQYF. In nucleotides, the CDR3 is TGTGCCAGCAGCTTAAATCCGGCAGGGAGGGGGCAAGAGACCCAGTACTTC.

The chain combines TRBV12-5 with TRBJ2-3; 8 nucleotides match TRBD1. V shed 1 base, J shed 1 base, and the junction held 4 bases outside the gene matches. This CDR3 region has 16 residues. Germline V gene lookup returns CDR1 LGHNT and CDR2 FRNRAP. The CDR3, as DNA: TGTGCTAGTGGTTTGGGACAGGGGTCGGGCACAGATACGCAGTATTTT. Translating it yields CASGLGQGSGTDTQYF.

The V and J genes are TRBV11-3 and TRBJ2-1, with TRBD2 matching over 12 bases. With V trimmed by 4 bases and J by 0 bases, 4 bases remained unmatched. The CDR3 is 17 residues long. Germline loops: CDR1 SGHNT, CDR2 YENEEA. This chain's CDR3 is CASSSRTSGASYNEQFF. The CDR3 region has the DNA TGTGCCAGCAGCTCACGGACTAGCGGGGCCTCCTACAATGAGCAGTTCTTC.

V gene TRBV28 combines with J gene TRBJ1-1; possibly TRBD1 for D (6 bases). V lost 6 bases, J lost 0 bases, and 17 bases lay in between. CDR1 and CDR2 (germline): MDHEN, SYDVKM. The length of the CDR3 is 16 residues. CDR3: CASSRTGRSLNTEAFF. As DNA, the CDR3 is TGTGCCAGCAGCCGAACAGGGCGCAGTCTGAACACTGAAGCTTTCTTT.

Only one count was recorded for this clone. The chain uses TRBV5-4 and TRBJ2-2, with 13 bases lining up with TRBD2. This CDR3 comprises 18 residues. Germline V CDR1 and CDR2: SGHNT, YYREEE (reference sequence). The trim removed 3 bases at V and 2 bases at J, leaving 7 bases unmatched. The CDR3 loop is CASSSGGLAGPNTGELFF. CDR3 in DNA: TGTGCCAGCAGCTCTGGGGGACTAGCGGGACCTAACACCGGGGAGCTGTTTTTT.

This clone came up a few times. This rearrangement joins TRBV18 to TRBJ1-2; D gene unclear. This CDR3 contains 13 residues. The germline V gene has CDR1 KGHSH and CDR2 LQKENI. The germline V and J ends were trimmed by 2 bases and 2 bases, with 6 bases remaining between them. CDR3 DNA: TGTGCCAGCTCACCATCAATGAACTATGGCTACACCTTC. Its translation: CASSPSMNYGYTF.

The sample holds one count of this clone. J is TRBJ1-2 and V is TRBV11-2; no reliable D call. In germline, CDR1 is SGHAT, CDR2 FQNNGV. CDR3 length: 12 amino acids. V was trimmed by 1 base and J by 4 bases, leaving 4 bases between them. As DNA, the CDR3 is TGTGCCAGCAGCTTAGGTGGCTATGGCTACACCTTC. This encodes CASSLGGYGYTF.

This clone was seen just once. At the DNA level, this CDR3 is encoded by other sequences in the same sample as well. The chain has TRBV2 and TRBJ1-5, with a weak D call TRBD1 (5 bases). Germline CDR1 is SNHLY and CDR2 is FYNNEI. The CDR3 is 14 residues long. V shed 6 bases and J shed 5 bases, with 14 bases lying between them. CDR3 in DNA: TGTGCCAGCAGCGCCACAGGAGTGGATCAGCCCCAGCATTTT. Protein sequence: CASSATGVDQPQHF. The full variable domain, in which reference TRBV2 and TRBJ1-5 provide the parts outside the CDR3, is EPEVTQTPSHQVTQMGQEVILRCVPISNHLYFYWYRQILGQKVEFLVSFYNNEISEKSEIFDDQFSVERPDGSNFTLKIRSTKLEDSAMYFCASSATGVDQPQHFGDGTRLSIL.

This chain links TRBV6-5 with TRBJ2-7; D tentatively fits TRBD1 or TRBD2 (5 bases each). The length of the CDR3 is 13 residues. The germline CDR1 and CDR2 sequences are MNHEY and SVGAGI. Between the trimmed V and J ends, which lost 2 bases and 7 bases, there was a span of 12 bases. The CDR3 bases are TGTGCCAGCAGTTACACGGGGCTGGGGGAGCAGTACTTC. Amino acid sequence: CASSYTGLGEQYF.

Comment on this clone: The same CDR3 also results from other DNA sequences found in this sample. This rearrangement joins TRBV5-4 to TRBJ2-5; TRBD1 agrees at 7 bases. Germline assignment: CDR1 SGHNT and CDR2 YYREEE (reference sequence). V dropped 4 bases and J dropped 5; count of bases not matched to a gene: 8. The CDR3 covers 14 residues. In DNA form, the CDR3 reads TGTGCCAGCAGCACCCGACAGGGAGAGGAGACCCAGTACTTC. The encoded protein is CASSTRQGEETQYF. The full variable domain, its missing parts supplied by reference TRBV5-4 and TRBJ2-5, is ETGVTQSPTHLIKTRGQQVTLRCSSQSGHNTVSWYQQALGQGPQFIFQYYREEENGRGNFPPRFSGLQFPNYSSELNVNALELDDSALYLCASSTRQGEETQYFGPGTRLLVL.

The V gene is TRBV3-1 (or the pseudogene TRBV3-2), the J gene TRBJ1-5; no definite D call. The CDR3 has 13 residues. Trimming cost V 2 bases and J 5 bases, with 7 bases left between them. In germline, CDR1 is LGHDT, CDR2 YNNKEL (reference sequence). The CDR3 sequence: CASSQSDYQPQHF. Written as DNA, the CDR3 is TGTGCCAGCAGCCAATCAGACTATCAGCCCCAGCATTTT.

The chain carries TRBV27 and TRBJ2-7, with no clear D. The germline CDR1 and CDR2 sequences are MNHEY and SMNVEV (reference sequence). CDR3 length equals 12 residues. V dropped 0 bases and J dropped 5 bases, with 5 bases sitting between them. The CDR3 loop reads CASSLSGDEQYF. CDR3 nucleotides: TGTGCCAGCAGTTTATCGGGCGACGAGCAGTACTTC.

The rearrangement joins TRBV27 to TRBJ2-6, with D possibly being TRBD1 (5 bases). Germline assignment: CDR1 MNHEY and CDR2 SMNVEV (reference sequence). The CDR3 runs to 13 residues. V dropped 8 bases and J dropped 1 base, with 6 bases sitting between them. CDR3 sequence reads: CASGASGANVLTF. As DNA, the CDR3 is TGTGCCAGCGGGGCGTCTGGGGCCAACGTCCTGACTTTC.

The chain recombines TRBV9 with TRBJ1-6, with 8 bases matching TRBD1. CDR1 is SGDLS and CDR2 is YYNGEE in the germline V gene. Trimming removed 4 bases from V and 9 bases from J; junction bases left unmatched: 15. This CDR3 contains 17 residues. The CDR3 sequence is CASSPQGQASSGSPLHF. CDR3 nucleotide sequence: TGTGCCAGCAGCCCTCAGGGACAGGCTTCCTCCGGTTCACCCCTCCACTTT.

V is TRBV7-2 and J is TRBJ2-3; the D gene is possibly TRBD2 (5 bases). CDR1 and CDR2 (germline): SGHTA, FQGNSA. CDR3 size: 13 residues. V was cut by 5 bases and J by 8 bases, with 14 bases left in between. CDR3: CASSTPGRSTQYF. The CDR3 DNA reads TGTGCCAGCAGCACCCCGGGGAGAAGTACGCAGTATTTT.

CDR3 protein: CSVEDTALNYGYTF. DNA of the CDR3: TGCAGCGTTGAAGATACGGCCTTAAACTATGGCTACACCTTC. This sequence joins TRBV29-1 and TRBJ1-2, with no clear D. The V end was cut by 0 bases, the J end by 2 bases, with 10 bases between. The CDR3 is made up of 14 amino acids. The germline V gene has CDR1 SQVTM and CDR2 ANQGSEA.

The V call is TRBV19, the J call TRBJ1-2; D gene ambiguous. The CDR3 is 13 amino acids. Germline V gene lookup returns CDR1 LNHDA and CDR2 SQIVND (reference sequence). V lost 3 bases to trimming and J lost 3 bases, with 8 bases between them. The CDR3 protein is CASSMSQDYGYTF. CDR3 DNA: TGTGCCAGTAGTATGAGCCAGGACTATGGCTACACCTTC.

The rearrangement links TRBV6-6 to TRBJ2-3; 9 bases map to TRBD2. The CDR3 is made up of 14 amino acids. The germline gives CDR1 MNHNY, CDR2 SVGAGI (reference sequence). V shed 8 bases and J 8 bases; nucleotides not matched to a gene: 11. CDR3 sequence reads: CASGGSGGRPTQYF. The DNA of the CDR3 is TGTGCCAGCGGAGGGAGCGGGGGGAGGCCTACGCAGTATTTT.